This T cell receptor beta chain stems from a study of T cell responses to AZD1222 COVID-19 vaccine. Study in general: Recipients boosted at about 4 weeks or about 12 weeks are pooled.

Broader study findings: Of the AZD1222 recipients, only five to seven were seropositive at baseline. White British ancestry dominated among donors, who included more females, and clonal diversity was possibly underestimated. Receipt of two AZD1222 doses was followed by a rise in Spike-specific TCR breadth and depth.

The CDR3 contains 13 residues. V gave up 0 bases and J gave up 10 bases, with 13 bases separating them. Germline CDR1 is SGHKS and CDR2 is YYEKEE (reference sequence). With regard to this clone: Its antigen remains unidentified.

Assay used: immunoSEQ multiplex PCR; TCRdb lists only in-frame clones, some missing. The table records tens of thousands of clones, approximately 85% of them present only once. The chain couples TRBV5-5 to TRBJ1-1; a possible D gene is TRBD1 (5 bases). The specimen comprised peripheral blood, sampled on day 0 of AZD1222 vaccination. The sequence came from an adult in good health. The CDR3 sequence: CASSLEGVPRAFF. CDR3 coding DNA: TGTGCCAGCAGCTTGGAAGGGGTCCCGAGAGCTTTCTTT. The variable domain in full, with the rest retrieved from reference TRBV5-5 and TRBJ1-1, is DAGVTQSPTHLIKTRGQQVTLRCSPISGHKSVSWYQQVLGQGPQFIFQYYEKEERGRGNFPDRFSARQFPNYSSELNVNALLLGDSALYLCASSLEGVPRAFFGQGTRLTVV.